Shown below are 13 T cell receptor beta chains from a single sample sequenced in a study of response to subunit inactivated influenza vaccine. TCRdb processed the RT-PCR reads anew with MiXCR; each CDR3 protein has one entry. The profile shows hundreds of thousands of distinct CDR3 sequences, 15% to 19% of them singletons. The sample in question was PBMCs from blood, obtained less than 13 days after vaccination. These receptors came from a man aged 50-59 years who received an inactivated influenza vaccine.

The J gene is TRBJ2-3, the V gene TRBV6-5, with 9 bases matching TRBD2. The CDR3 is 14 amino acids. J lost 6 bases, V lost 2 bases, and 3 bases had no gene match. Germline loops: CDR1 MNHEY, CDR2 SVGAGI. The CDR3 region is CASSYGGRGDTQYF. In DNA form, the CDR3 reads TGTGCCAGCAGTTACGGCGGGAGGGGGGATACGCAGTATTTT.

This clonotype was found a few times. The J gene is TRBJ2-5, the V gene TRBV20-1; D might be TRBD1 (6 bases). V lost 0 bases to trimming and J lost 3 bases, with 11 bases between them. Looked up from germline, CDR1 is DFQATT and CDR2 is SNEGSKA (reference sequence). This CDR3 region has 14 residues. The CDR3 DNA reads TGCAGTGCTAGAGATTACAGGGTGGAAGAGACCCAGTACTTC. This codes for CSARDYRVEETQYF.

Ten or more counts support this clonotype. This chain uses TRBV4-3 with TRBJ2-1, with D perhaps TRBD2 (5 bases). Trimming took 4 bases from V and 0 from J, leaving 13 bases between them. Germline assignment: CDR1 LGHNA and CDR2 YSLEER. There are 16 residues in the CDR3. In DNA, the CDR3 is TGCGCCAGCAGCCCCCCTCTCGGAGGCTCCTACAATGAGCAGTTCTTC. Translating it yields CASSPPLGGSYNEQFF.

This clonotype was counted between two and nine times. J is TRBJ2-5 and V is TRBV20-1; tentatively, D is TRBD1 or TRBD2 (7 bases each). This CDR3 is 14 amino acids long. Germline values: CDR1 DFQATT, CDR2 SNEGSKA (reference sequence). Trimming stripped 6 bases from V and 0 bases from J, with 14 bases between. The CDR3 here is CSAVRGGNQETQYF. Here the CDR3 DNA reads TGCAGTGCCGTCAGGGGGGGCAACCAAGAGACCCAGTACTTC.

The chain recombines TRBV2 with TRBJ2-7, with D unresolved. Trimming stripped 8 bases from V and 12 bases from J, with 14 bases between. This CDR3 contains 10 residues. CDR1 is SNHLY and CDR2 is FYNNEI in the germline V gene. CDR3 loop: CASSFGVWYF. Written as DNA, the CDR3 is TGTGCCAGCTCCTTTGGGGTATGGTACTTC.

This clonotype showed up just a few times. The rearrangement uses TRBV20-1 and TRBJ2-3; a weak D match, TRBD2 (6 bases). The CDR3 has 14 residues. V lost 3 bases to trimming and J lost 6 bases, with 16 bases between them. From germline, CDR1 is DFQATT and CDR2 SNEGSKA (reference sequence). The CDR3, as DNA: TGCAGTGCTAGTTGGGACTCTCGTGGGGATACGCAGTATTTT. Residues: CSASWDSRGDTQYF.

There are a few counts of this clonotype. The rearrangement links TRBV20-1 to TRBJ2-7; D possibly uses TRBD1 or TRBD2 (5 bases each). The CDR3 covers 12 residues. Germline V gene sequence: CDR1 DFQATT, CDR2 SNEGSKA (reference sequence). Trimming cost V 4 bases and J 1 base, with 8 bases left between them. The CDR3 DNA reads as TGCAGTGCTACGGGGCCATCCTACGAGCAGTACTTC. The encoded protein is CSATGPSYEQYF.

CDR3 residues: CASSRMTGRNTGELFF. The CDR3 nucleotides are TGTGCCAGCAGCCGGATGACTGGAAGGAACACCGGGGAGCTGTTTTTT. The chain is built from TRBV4-2 and TRBJ2-2; unclear D gene. Trimming cost V 4 bases and J 1 base, with 13 bases left between them. The length of the CDR3 is 16 residues. Germline V gene sequence: CDR1 LGHNA, CDR2 YNFKEQ.

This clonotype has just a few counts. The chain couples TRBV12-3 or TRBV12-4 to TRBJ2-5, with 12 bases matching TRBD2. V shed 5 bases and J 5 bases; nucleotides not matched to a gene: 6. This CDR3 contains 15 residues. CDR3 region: CASSPSGRAGETQYF. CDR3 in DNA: TGTGCCAGCAGTCCTAGCGGGAGGGCCGGTGAGACCCAGTACTTC.

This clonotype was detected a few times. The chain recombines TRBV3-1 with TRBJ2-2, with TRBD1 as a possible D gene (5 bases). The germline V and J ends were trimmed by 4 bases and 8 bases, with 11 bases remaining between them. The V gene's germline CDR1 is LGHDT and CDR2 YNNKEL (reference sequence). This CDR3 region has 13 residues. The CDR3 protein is CASSPFRVGELFF. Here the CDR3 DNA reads TGTGCCAGCAGCCCGTTCAGGGTTGGGGAGCTGTTTTTT.

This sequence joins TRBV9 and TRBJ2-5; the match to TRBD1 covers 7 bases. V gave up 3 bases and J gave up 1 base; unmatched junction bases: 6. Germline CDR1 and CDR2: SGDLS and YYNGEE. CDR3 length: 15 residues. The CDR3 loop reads CASSAPTGPQETQYF. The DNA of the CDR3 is TGTGCCAGCAGCGCGCCGACAGGGCCCCAAGAGACCCAGTACTTC.

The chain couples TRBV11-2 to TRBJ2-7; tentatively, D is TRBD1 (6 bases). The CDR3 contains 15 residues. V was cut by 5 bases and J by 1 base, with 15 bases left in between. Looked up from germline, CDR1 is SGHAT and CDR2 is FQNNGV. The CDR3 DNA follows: TGTGCCAGCAGCACCACCCGGGACATTTCCTACGAGCAGTACTTC. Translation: CASSTTRDISYEQYF. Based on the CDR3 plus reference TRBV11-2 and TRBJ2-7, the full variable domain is EAGVAQSPRYKIIEKRQSVAFWCNPISGHATLYWYQQILGQGPKLLIQFQNNGVVDDSQLPKDRFSAERLKGVDSTLKIQPAKLEDSAVYLCASSTTRDISYEQYFGPGTRLTVT.

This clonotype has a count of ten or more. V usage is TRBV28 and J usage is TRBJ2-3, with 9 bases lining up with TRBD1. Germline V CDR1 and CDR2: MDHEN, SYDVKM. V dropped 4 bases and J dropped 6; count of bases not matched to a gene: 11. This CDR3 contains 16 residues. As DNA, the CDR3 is TGTGCCAGCAGTTCCGCCGGGACAGGGTTACATGATACGCAGTATTTT. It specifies CASSSAGTGLHDTQYF. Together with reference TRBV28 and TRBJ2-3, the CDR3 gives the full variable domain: DVKVTQSSRYLVKRTGEKVFLECVQDMDHENMFWYRQDPGLGLRLIYFSYDVKMKEKGDIPEGYSVSREKKERFSLILESASTNQTSMYLCASSSAGTGLHDTQYFGPGTRLTVL.